This T cell receptor (beta chain) emerged from a study of T cells after yellow fever vaccination. Looking at the study overall: Preparation used SMART-Seq v4 Ultra Low Input for the low-cell-number fractions. Study observations and caveats: Boosting was followed by the reappearance of most primary-vaccination clones (96% CD4, about 89% CD8). Faster peaking, at day 5 versus 15, marked a secondary response that was weaker. Within FACS-sorted repertoires, abundant clonotypes contaminating from the bulk population could be present.

This clonotype appeared a single time. Its antigen is unidentified. TCRdb analysed the 5' RACE reads with MiXCR anew, one entry per CDR3 protein. This sample carries 500,000 to 650,000 distinct CDR3 sequences, around 12% of them seen once, and the ten largest clones take around 14%. The CDR3 is made up of 16 amino acids. Germline lookup yields CDR1 LGHDT and CDR2 YNNKEL (reference sequence). V was pared by 3 bases and J by 6 bases, with 8 bases of the junction left unmatched. Sequences were derived from PBMCs, sampled on the day of the yellow fever booster vaccination. This rearrangement joins TRBV3-1 to TRBJ2-7, with 13 bases identical to TRBD2. This receptor was identified in a man aged 30 to 45 who received the YFV17D yellow fever vaccine. CDR3 region: CASSQSRTSGRSEQYF. The CDR3 DNA sequence: TGTGCCAGCAGCCAGTCGAGGACTAGCGGGAGAAGCGAGCAGTACTTC.